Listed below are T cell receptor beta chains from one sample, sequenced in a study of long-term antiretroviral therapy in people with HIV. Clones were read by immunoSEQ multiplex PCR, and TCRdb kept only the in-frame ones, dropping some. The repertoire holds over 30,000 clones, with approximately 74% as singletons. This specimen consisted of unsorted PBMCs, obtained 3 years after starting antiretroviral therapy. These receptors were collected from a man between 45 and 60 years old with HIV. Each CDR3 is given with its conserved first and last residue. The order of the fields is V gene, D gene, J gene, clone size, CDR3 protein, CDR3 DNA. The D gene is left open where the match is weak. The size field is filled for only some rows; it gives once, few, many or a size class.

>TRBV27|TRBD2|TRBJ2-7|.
CASSFSGEGHEQYF
TGTGCCAGCAGTTTTTCGGGGGAGGGTCACGAGCAGTACTTC
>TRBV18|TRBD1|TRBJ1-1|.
CASSPSGQGNTEAFF
TGTGCCAGCTCACCCTCGGGACAGGGGAACACTGAAGCTTTCTTT
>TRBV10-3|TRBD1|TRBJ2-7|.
CAIAGTGYEEQYF
TGTGCCATAGCCGGGACAGGGTATGAAGAGCAGTACTTC
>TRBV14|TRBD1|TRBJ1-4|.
CASSRYDRGSNEKLFF
TGTGCCAGCAGCCGATATGACAGGGGGTCTAATGAAAAACTGTTTTTT
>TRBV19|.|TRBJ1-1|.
CASIRATDTEAFF
TGTGCCAGTATTCGGGCTACGGACACTGAAGCTTTCTTT
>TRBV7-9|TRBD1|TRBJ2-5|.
CASSTGTGWTQYF
TGTGCCAGCAGTACTGGGACAGGGTGGACCCAGTACTTC
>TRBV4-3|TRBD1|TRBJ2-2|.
CASSQETDRANTGELFF
TGCGCCAGCAGCCAAGAGACCGACAGGGCGAACACCGGGGAGCTGTTTTTT
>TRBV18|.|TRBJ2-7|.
CASSPGLTTYEQYF
TGTGCCAGCTCACCAGGATTAACCACCTACGAGCAGTACTTC
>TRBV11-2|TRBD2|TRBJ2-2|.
CASSLRTSGRAATGELFF
TGTGCCAGCAGCCTACGGACTAGCGGGAGGGCCGCCACCGGGGAGCTGTTTTTT
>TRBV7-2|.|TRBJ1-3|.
CASTPAAAYRGNTIYF
TGTGCCAGCACCCCTGCGGCAGCCTATCGAGGAAACACCATATATTTT
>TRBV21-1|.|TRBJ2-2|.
CASSKPHRGLLDTGELFF
TGTGCCAGCAGCAAACCTCACAGGGGCCTCCTAGACACCGGGGAGCTGTTTTTT
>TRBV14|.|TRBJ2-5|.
CASSQGLTQYF
TGTGCCAGCAGCCAAGGGTTGACCCAGTACTTC
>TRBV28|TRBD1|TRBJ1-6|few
CASSLAPWTGNSPLHF
TGTGCCAGCAGTTTGGCCCCGTGGACAGGCAATTCACCCCTCCACTTT
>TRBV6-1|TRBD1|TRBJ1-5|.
CASSVRTGGRGQPQHF
TGTGCCAGCAGTGTCCGAACAGGGGGCCGGGGTCAGCCCCAGCATTTT
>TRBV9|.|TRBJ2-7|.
CASSVGTGEQYF
TGTGCCAGCAGCGTAGGAACGGGGGAGCAGTACTTC
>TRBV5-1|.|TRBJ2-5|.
CASSSQMNTGGGETQYF
TGCGCCAGCAGCTCCCAGATGAATACAGGGGGAGGGGAGACCCAGTACTTC
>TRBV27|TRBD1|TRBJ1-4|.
CASGTGGVKLFF
TGTGCCAGCGGGACAGGCGGCGTAAAACTGTTTTTT
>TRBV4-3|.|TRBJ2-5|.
CASSQDGLGEGQETQYF
TGCGCCAGCAGCCAAGATGGGCTAGGAGAGGGGCAAGAGACCCAGTACTTC
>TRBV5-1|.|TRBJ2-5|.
CASSWVPDQETQYF
TGCGCCAGCAGCTGGGTCCCAGATCAAGAGACCCAGTACTTC
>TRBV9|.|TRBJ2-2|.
CASSVDGSGSNTGELFF
TGTGCCAGCAGCGTCGATGGAAGCGGGTCAAACACCGGGGAGCTGTTTTTT
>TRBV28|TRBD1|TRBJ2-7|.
CASRNGQGSIYEQYF
TGTGCCAGCAGAAACGGACAGGGGTCGATCTACGAGCAGTACTTC
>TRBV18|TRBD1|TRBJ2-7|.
CASSPDRGATYEQYF
TGTGCCAGCTCACCGGACAGGGGGGCGACCTACGAGCAGTACTTC
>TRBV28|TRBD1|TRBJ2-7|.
CASSPGQGYEQYF
TGTGCCAGCAGCCCGGGACAGGGTTACGAGCAGTACTTC
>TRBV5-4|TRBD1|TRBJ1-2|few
CATFVGQYYGYTF
TGTGCCACCTTTGTGGGACAGTACTATGGCTACACCTTC
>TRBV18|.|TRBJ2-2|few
CASSPPRGRNTGELFF
TGTGCCAGCTCACCACCGCGGGGCAGGAACACCGGGGAGCTGTTTTTT
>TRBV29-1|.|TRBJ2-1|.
CSVEDNSNEQFF
TGCAGCGTTGAAGATAACAGCAATGAGCAGTTCTTC
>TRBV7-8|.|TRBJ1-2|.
CASSFEVTYGYTF
TGTGCCAGCAGCTTTGAGGTTACGTATGGCTACACCTTC
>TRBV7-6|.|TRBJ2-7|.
CASSSGVGTYEQYF
TGTGCCAGCAGCTCAGGGGTAGGAACCTACGAGCAGTACTTC
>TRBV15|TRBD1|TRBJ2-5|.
CATSRDKGQGQTQYF
TGTGCCACCAGCAGAGATAAGGGACAGGGGCAGACCCAGTACTTC